The next 8 T cell receptor beta chains were all read from a single sample in a study of T-cell reconstitution after alpha-beta-depleted transplantation in children. Unique molecular identifiers tagged the TCRbeta library. MiXCR, run by TCRdb on the PCR reads, gives a single entry per CDR3 protein. Seen here are a few hundred thousand distinct CDR3 sequences, roughly 27% observed once, and the top ten hold around 36%. This specimen consisted of PBMCs, obtained before TCRalphabeta/CD19-depleted stem cell transplant. These receptors were obtained from a boy in the first two years of life with Wiskott-Aldrich syndrome, due to receive a stem cell transplant.

The chain uses TRBV12-3 or TRBV12-4 and TRBJ1-6; no reliable D call. The CDR3 consists of 15 residues. Trimming pared 5 bases from V and 0 bases from J, leaving 8 bases between. The CDR3 nucleotides read TGTGCCAGCAGTGCCGAGAGCTCCTATAATTCACCCCTCCACTTT. It translates to CASSAESSYNSPLHF.

V and J are TRBV6-2 or TRBV6-3 and TRBJ1-5, with a possible D match to TRBD1 (6 bases). CDR1 MNHEY and CDR2 SVGEGT come from the germline V gene. The CDR3 extends over 14 amino acids. The V end was cut by 4 bases, the J end by 7 bases, with 14 bases between. CDR3 DNA: TGTGCCAGCAGTTGGGGGGGGCCTCAACAGCCCCAGCATTTT. This sequence encodes CASSWGGPQQPQHF.

The chain joins TRBV7-9 to TRBJ1-2; D ambiguous. Germline CDR1 SEHNR, CDR2 FQNEAQ (reference sequence). The V end was cut by 8 bases, the J end by 2 bases, with 15 bases between. This CDR3 comprises 14 residues. This CDR3 is CASGIQQINYGYTF. The DNA of the CDR3 is TGTGCCAGCGGCATACAGCAGATAAACTATGGCTACACCTTC.

This clonotype came up a few times. CDR3 sequence reads: CASSPSGGNTQYF. CDR3 nucleotides: TGTGCCAGCAGCCCGAGCGGAGGGAATACGCAGTATTTT. The V call is TRBV12-3 or TRBV12-4, the J call TRBJ2-3; D may be TRBD2 (6 bases). Trimming removed 6 bases from V and 7 bases from J, with 14 bases in between. The CDR3 has 13 residues.

The chain links TRBV20-1 to TRBJ2-1; no clear D gene. From germline, CDR1 is DFQATT and CDR2 SNEGSKA (reference sequence). V was trimmed by 4 bases and J by 5 bases, leaving 15 bases between them. This CDR3 is 14 amino acids long. Here the CDR3 DNA reads TGCAGTGCTACGAGTCGGGTATTCAACAATGAGCAGTTCTTC. Residues: CSATSRVFNNEQFF.

This clonotype was observed a few times. V and J are TRBV12-3 or TRBV12-4 and TRBJ2-1; TRBD2 matches at 8 bases. This CDR3 spans 16 amino acids. With 6 bases clipped from V and 9 bases from J, the junction kept 16 bases outside the gene matches. CDR3 sequence: CASSSRSGRARGEQFF. The CDR3 bases are TGTGCCAGCAGCTCACGGTCCGGGAGGGCCCGCGGTGAGCAGTTCTTC.

The rearrangement links TRBV12-3 or TRBV12-4 to TRBJ1-3; D is unclear. This CDR3 spans 14 amino acids. Trimming left V 4 bases short and J 2 bases short, with 9 bases between. The CDR3 nucleotides are TGTGCCAGCAGTTATAGGGCGGCTGGAAACACCATATATTTT. Its translation: CASSYRAAGNTIYF.

This chain links TRBV5-6 with TRBJ2-3; D is possibly TRBD2 (5 bases). The germline V gene encodes CDR1 SGHDT and CDR2 YYEEEE. With 1 base removed from V and 4 bases from J, the gap between germline ends came to 7 bases. The CDR3 sequence is 13 residues long. The CDR3 bases are TGTGCCAGCAGCTTGACTAGTGCAGATACGCAGTATTTT. Translating it yields CASSLTSADTQYF.